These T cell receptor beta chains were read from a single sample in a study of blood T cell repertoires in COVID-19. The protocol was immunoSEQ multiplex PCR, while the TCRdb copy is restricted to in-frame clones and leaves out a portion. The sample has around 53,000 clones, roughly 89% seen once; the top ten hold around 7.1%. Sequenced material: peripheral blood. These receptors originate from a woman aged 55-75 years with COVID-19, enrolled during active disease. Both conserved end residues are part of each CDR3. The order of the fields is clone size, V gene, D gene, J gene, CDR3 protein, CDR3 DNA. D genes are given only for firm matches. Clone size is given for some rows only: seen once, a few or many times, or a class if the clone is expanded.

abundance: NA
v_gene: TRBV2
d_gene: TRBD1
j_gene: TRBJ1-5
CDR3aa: CASSEWTGAENQPQHF
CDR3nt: TGTGCCAGCAGTGAATGGACAGGGGCGGAAAATCAGCCCCAGCATTTT

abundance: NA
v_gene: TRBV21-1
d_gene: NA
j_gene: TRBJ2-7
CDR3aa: CASSKGGYQAYEQYF
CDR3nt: TGTGCCAGCAGCAAGGGGGGGTACCAAGCCTACGAGCAGTACTTC

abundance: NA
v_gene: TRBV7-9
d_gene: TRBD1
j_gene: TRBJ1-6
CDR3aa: CASSLTGGGSPLHF
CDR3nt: TGTGCCAGCAGCTTGACAGGGGGAGGCTCACCCCTCCACTTT

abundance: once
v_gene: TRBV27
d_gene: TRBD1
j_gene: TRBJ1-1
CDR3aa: CASSPRMTGGRVTEAFF
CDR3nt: TGTGCCAGCAGCCCTCGTATGACAGGGGGCAGAGTCACTGAAGCTTTCTTT

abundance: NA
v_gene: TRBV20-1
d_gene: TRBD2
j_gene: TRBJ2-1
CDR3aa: CSASKTSGRRGGDEQFF
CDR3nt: TGCAGTGCTAGTAAGACTAGCGGGAGGCGTGGGGGGGATGAGCAGTTCTTC

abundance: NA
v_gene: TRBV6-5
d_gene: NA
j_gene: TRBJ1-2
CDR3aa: CASSSWDSPAYGYTF
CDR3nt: TGTGCCAGCAGTTCCTGGGACTCACCGGCCTATGGCTACACCTTC

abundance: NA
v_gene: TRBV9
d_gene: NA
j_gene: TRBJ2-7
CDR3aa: CASSLSLLDYEQYF
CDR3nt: TGTGCCAGCAGCCTCTCACTACTAGACTACGAGCAGTACTTC

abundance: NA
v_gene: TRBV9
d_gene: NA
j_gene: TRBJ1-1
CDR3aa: CASSVGGVLNTEAFF
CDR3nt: TGTGCCAGCAGCGTGGGAGGTGTGTTGAACACTGAAGCTTTCTTT

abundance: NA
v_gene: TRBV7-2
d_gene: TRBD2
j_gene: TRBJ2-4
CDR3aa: CASSLIAGGPGGNIQYF
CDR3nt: TGTGCCAGCAGCCTAATAGCGGGAGGGCCGGGGGGAAACATTCAGTACTTC

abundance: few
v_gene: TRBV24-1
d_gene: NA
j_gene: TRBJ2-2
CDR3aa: CATRSGSGNTGELFF
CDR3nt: TGTGCCACCAGGAGCGGTAGCGGGAACACCGGGGAGCTGTTTTTT

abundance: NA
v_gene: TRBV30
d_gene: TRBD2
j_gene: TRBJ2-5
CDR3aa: CAWSIGLADYQETQYF
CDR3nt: TGTGCCTGGAGTATTGGACTAGCGGATTACCAAGAGACCCAGTACTTC

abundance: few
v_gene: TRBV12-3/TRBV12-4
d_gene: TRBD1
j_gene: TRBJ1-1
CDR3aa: CASRGGYTEAFF
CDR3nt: TGTGCCAGCAGAGGGGGCTACACTGAAGCTTTCTTT

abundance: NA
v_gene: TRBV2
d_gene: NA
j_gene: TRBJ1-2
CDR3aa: CASSSTGYNGYTF
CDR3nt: TGTGCCAGCAGTTCGACAGGTTATAATGGCTACACCTTC

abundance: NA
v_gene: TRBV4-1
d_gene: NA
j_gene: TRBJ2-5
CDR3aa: CASSPSRGGRETQYF
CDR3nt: TGCGCCAGCAGCCCTTCTCGTGGGGGCCGGGAGACCCAGTACTTC

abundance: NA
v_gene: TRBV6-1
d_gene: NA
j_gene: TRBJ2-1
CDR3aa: CASSERGSRSNEQFF
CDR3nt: TGTGCCAGCAGTGAAAGAGGCAGTAGAAGCAATGAGCAGTTCTTC

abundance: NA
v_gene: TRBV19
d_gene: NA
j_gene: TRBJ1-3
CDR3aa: CAVRGIGNTIYF
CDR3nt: TGTGCCGTTCGGGGTATTGGAAACACCATATATTTT

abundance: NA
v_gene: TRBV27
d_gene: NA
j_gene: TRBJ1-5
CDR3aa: CASSPHRTGGGYSNQPQHF
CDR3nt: TGTGCCAGCAGTCCCCATCGAACCGGGGGGGGATATAGCAATCAGCCCCAGCATTTT

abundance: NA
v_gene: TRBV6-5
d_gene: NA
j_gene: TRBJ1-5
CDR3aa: CASSYGQNSNQPQHF
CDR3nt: TGTGCCAGCAGTTACGGACAGAATAGCAATCAGCCCCAGCATTTT

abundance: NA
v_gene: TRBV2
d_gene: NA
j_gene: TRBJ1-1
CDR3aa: CARPTRNTEAFF
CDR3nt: TGTGCCAGACCGACAAGAAACACTGAAGCTTTCTTT

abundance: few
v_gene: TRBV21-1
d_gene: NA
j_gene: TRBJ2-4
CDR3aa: CAAPRVNSGAKNIQYF
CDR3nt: TGTGCCGCCCCCAGGGTTAACAGTGGAGCCAAAAACATTCAGTACTTC

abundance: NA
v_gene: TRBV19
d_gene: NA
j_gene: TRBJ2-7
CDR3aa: CASSAQLALTYEQYF
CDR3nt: TGTGCCAGTAGTGCACAGCTAGCGCTGACCTACGAGCAGTACTTC

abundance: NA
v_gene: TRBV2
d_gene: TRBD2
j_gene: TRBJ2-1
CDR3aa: CASNPASGRNEQFF
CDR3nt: TGTGCCAGCAACCCCGCTAGCGGACGGAATGAGCAGTTCTTC

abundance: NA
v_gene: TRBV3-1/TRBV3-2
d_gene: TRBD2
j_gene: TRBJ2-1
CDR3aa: CASSFATSGTNEQFF
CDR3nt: TGTGCCAGCAGCTTCGCGACTAGCGGGACCAATGAGCAGTTCTTC

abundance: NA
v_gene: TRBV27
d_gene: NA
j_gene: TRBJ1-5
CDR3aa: CASSLFGDQPQHF
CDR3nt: TGTGCCAGCAGTTTGTTCGGGGATCAGCCCCAGCATTTT

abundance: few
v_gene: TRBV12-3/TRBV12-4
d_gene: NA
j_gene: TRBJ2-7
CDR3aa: CASRGTFNYEQYF
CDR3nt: TGTGCGTCACGTGGGACATTCAACTACGAGCAGTACTTC

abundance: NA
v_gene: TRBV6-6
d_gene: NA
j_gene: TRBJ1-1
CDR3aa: CASSQQTMNTEAFF
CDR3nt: TGTGCCAGCAGCCAACAGACCATGAACACTGAAGCTTTCTTT

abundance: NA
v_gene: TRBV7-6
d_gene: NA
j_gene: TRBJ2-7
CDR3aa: CASSHRGDEQYF
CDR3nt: TGTGCCAGCAGCCATAGGGGTGACGAGCAGTACTTC

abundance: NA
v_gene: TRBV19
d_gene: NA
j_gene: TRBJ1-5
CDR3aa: CAISRDSNQPQHF
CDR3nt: TGTGCCATCAGCCGGGATAGCAATCAGCCCCAGCATTTT

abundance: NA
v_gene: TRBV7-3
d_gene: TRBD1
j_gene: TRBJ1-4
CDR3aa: CANQGGQDATNEKLFF
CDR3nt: TGTGCGAATCAAGGTGGACAGGATGCAACTAATGAAAAACTGTTTTTT

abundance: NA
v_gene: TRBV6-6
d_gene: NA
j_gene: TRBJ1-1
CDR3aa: CASNQVVNTEAFF
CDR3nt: TGTGCCAGCAACCAGGTAGTGAACACTGAAGCTTTCTTT

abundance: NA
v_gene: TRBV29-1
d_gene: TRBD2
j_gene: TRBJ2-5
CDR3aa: CSVRLAGGSTQYF
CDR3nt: TGCAGCGTTAGACTAGCGGGGGGATCTACCCAGTACTTC

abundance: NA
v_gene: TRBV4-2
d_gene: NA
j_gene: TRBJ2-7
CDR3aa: CASSQGTGFFYEQYF
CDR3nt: TGTGCCAGCAGCCAAGGAACAGGGTTTTTCTACGAGCAGTACTTC

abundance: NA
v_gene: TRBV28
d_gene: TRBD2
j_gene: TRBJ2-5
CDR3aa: CASTSLAGGGETQYF
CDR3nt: TGTGCCAGCACCTCCCTAGCGGGAGGGGGAGAGACCCAGTACTTC

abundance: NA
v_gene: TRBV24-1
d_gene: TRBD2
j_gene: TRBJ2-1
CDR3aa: CATRGLALEQFF
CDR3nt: TGTGCCACCAGAGGACTAGCCCTTGAGCAGTTCTTC

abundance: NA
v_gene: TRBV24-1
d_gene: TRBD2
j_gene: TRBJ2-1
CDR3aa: CATSSYSGSRNEQFF
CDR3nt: TGTGCCACCAGCAGCTATAGCGGGAGTCGCAATGAGCAGTTCTTC

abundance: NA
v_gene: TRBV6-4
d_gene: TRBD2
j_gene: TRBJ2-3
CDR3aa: CASSEASGSTDTQYF
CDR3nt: TGTGCCAGCAGTGAAGCTAGCGGGAGTACAGATACGCAGTATTTT

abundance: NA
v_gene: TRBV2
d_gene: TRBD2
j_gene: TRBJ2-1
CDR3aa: CASSPGLAGGPTYNEQFF
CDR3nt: TGTGCCAGCAGTCCGGGACTAGCGGGAGGTCCGACCTACAATGAGCAGTTCTTC

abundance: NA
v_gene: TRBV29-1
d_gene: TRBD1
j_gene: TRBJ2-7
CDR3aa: CSARGGQGGVEQYF
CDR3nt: TGCAGCGCCCGGGGTGGACAGGGGGGCGTAGAGCAGTACTTC

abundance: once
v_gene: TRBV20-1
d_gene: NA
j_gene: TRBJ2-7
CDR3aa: CSASFPQGFVYEQYF
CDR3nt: TGCAGTGCTAGTTTTCCGCAGGGGTTTGTCTACGAGCAGTACTTC

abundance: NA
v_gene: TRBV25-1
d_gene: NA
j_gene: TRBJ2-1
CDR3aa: CASSDNLPPNEQFF
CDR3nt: TGTGCCAGCAGTGATAATCTACCGCCCAATGAGCAGTTCTTC

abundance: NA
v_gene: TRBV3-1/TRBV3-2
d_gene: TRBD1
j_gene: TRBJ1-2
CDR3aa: CASSPQDRVSGYTF
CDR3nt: TGTGCCAGCAGCCCTCAGGACAGGGTCAGTGGCTACACCTTC

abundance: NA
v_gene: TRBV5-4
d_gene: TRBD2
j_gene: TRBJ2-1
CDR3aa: CASSPRFTGGLEQFF
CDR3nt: TGTGCCAGCAGCCCCCGGTTTACGGGAGGCCTGGAGCAGTTCTTC

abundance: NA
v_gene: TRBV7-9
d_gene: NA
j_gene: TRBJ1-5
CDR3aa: CASSKGTNQPQHF
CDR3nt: TGTGCCAGCAGCAAGGGGACAAATCAGCCCCAGCATTTT

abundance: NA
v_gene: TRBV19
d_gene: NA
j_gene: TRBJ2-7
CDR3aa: CASSIFGGDYEQYF
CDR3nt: TGTGCCAGTAGTATATTCGGCGGGGACTACGAGCAGTACTTC

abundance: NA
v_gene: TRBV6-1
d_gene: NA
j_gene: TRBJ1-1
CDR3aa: CASSDKGVFTEAFF
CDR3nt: TGTGCCAGCAGTGACAAAGGGGTTTTCACTGAAGCTTTCTTT

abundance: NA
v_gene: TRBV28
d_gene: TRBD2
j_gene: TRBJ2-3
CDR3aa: CASSPSGRDTQYF
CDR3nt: TGTGCCAGCAGCCCGAGCGGGAGGGATACGCAGTATTTT

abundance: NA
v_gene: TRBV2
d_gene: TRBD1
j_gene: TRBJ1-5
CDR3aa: CASRGQGNQPQHF
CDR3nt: TGTGCCAGCAGAGGACAGGGGAATCAGCCCCAGCATTTT